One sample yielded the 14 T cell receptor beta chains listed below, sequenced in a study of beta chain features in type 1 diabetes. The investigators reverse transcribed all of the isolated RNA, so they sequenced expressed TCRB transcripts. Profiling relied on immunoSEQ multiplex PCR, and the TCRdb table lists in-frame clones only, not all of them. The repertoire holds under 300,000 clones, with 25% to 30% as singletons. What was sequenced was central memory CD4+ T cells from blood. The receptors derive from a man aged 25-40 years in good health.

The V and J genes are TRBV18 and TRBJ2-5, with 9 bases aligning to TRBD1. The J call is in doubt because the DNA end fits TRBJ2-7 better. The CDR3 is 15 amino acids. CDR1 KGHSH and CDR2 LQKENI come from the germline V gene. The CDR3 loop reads CASSLGQGSAYEQYF. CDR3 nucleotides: TGTGCCAGCTCCCTAGGACAGGGGTCGGCCTACGAGCAGTACTTC.

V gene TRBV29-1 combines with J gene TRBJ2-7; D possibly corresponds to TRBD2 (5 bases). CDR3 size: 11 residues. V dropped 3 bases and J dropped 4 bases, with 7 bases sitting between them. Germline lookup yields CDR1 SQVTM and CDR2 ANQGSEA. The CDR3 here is CSVDTGYEQYF. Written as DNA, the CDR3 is TGCAGCGTTGACACGGGGTACGAGCAGTACTTC.

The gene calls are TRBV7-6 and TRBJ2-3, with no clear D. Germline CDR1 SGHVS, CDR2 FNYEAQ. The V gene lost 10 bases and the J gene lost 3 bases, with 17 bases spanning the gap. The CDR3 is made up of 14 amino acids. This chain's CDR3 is CATEAWPKTDTQYF. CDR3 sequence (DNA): TGTGCCACCGAAGCCTGGCCAAAAACAGATACGCAGTATTTT.

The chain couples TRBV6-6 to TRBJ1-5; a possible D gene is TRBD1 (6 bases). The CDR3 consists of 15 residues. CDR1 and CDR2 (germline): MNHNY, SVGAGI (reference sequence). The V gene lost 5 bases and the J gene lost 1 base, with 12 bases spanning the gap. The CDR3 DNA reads TGTGCCAGCAGTCAACAGGGAACCAGCAATCAGCCCCAGCATTTT. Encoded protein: CASSQQGTSNQPQHF.

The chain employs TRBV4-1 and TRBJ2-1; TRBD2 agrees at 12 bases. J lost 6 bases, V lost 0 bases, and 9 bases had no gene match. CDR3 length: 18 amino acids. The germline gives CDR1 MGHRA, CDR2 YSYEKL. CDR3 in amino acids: CASSQEPMTSGSSNEQFF. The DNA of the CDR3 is TGCGCCAGCAGCCAAGAACCGATGACTAGCGGGAGTTCCAATGAGCAGTTCTTC.

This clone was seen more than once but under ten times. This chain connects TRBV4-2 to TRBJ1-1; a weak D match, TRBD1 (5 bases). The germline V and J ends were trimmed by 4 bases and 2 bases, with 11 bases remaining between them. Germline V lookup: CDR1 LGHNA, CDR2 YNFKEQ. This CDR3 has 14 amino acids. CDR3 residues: CASSPTGFNTEAFF. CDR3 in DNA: TGTGCCAGCAGCCCCACAGGATTTAACACTGAAGCTTTCTTT.

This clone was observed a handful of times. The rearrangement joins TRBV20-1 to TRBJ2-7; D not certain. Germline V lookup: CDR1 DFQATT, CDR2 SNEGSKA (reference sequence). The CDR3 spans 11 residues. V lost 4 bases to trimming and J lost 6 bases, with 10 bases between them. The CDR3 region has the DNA TGCAGTGCTATCTATGACACCGAGCAGTACTTC. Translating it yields CSAIYDTEQYF.

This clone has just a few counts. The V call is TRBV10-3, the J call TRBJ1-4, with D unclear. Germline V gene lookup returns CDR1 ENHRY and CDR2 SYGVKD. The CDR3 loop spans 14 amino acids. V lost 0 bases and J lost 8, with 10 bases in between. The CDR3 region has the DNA TGTGCCATCAGTGAGTCGAACCTAGTAGAAAAACTGTTTTTT. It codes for CAISESNLVEKLFF.

CDR3 coding DNA: TGCGCCAGCAGCTCGCTTGGGGACGGTCCTTACGAGCAGTACTTC. Translating it yields CASSSLGDGPYEQYF. V usage is TRBV5-1 and J usage is TRBJ2-7, with D possibly called TRBD1 or TRBD2 (5 bases each). Germline loops: CDR1 SGHRS, CDR2 YFSETQ. The CDR3 length is 15 residues. Trimming shortened V by 3 bases and J by 4 bases, and 17 bases separated the two germline ends.

The CDR3 protein is CASAGTGYMNTEAFF. CDR3 bases: TGTGCCAGCGCCGGGACAGGGTACATGAACACTGAAGCTTTCTTT. J is TRBJ1-1 and V is TRBV2; 9 nucleotides line up with TRBD1. J gave up 0 bases and V 8 bases, and 7 bases lay outside the gene matches. The CDR3 loop spans 15 amino acids. Germline V gene sequence: CDR1 SNHLY, CDR2 FYNNEI.

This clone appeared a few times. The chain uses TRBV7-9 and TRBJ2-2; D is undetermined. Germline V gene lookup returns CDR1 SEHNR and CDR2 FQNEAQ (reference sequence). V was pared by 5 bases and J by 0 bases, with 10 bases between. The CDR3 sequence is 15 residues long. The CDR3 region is CASSPDSSNTGELFF. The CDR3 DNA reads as TGTGCCAGCAGCCCCGACTCTTCGAACACCGGGGAGCTGTTTTTT.

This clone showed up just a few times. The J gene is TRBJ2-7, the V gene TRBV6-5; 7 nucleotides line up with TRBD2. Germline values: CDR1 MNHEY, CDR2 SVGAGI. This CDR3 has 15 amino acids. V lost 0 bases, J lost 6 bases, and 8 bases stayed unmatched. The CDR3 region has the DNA TGTGCCAGCAGTTACTCATTTTTGGGAGGGGCCGAGCAGTACTTC. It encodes CASSYSFLGGAEQYF.

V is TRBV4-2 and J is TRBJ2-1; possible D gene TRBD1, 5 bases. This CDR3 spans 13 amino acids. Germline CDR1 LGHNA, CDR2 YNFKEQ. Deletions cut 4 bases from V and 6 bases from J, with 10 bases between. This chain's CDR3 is CASSPPQGNEQFF. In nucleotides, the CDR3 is TGTGCCAGCAGCCCACCTCAGGGCAATGAGCAGTTCTTC.

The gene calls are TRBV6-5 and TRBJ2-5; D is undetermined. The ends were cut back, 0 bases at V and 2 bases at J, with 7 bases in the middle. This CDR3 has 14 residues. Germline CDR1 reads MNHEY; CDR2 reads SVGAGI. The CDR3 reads CASSYSWGQETQYF. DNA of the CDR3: TGTGCCAGCAGTTACTCGTGGGGTCAAGAGACCCAGTACTTC.